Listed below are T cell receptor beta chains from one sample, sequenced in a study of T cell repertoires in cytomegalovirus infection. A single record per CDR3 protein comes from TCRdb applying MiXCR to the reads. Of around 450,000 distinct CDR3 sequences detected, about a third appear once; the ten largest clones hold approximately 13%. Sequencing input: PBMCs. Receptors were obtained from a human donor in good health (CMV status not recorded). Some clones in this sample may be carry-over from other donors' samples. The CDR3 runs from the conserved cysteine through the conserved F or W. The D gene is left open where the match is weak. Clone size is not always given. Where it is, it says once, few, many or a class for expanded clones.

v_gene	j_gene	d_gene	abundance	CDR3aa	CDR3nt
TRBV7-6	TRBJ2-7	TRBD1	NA	CASSLGTGVREEQYF	TGTGCCAGCAGCTTAGGGACAGGGGTCAGAGAAGAGCAGTACTTC
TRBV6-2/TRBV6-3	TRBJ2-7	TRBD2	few	CASRNGGNSYEQYF	TGTGCCAGCAGGAACGGGGGGAACTCCTACGAGCAGTACTTC
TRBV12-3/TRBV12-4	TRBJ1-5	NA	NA	CASSAARYNQPQHF	TGTGCCAGCAGTGCCGCCCGATACAATCAGCCCCAGCATTTT
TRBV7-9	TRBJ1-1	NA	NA	CASSLTGGAFF	TGTGCCAGCAGCTTAACGGGGGGAGCTTTCTTT
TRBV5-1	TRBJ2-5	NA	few	CASRSFIYQETQYF	TGCGCCAGCCGCTCCTTCATATACCAAGAGACCCAGTACTTC
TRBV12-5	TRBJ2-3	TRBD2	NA	CASVTTPGLALLTSTDTQYF	TGTGCTAGTGTGACAACGCCGGGACTAGCGCTTCTTACTAGCACAGATACGCAGTATTTT
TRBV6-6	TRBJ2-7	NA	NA	CASSQTNEQYF	TGTGCCAGCAGTCAGACCAACGAGCAGTACTTC
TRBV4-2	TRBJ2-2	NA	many	CASSRDRHTNTGELFF	TGTGCCAGCAGCCGAGACAGGCATACGAACACCGGGGAGCTGTTTTTT
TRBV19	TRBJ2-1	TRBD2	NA	CASSITSGGVYNEQFF	TGTGCCAGTAGTATTACTAGCGGGGGGGTCTACAATGAGCAGTTCTTC
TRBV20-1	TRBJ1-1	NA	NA	CSARDSLNTEAFF	TGCAGTGCTAGGGACAGCTTGAACACTGAAGCTTTCTTT
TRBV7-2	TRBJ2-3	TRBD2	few	CASSLSGGAADTQYF	TGTGCCAGCAGCTTAAGCGGGGGGGCGGCAGATACGCAGTATTTT
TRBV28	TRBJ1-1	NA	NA	CASSITGTLNTEAFF	TGTGCCAGCAGTATCACCGGGACACTGAACACTGAAGCTTTCTTT
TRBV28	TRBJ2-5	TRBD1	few	CASSQTGTGQETQYF	TGTGCCAGCAGCCAGACCGGGACAGGGCAAGAGACCCAGTACTTC
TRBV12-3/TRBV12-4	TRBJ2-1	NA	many	CASSPGGQAYNEQFF	TGTGCCAGCAGTCCGGGTGGGCAAGCATACAATGAGCAGTTCTTC
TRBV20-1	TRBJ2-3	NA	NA	CSARDPEHIVTQYF	TGCAGTGCTAGAGATCCAGAGCACATTGTGACGCAGTATTTT
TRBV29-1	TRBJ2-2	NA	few	CSARGARTGELFF	TGCAGCGCCCGGGGGGCGAGAACCGGGGAGCTGTTTTTT
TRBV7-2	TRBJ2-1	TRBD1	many	CASSSPGQGPYNEQFF	TGTGCCAGCAGCTCTCCGGGACAGGGGCCCTACAATGAGCAGTTCTTC
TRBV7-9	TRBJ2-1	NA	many	CATTRGASYNEQFF	TGTGCCACCACTCGGGGGGCTTCCTACAATGAGCAGTTCTTC
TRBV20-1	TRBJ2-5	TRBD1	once	CSATGQGAVETQYF	TGCAGTGCCACAGGACAGGGGGCGGTGGAGACCCAGTACTTC
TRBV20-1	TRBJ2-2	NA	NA	CSAPVSSSRLFF	TGCAGTGCGCCGGTTTCTTCTTCGAGGCTGTTTTTT
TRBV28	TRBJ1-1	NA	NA	CASSLMGAGDTEAFF	TGTGCCAGCAGTTTGATGGGGGCGGGAGACACTGAAGCTTTCTTT
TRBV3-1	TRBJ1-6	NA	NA	CASSLLSGATPLHF	TGTGCCAGCAGCCTACTGTCCGGGGCCACACCCCTCCACTTT
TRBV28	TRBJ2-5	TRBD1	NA	CASRGGTGSFAQETKYF	TGTGCCAGCAGGGGGGGGACAGGGAGCTTCGCCCAAGAGACCAAGTACTTC
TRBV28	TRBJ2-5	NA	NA	CASSFGVGLPRF	TGTGCCAGCAGTTTTGGGGTAGGGCTCCCGAGGTTC
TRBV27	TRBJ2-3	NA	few	CASGLDRRADTQYF	TGTGCCAGCGGACTCGACAGGAGGGCAGATACGCAGTATTTT
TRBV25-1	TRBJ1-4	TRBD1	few	CASSDPGGNEKLFF	TGTGCCAGCAGTGACCCAGGGGGTAATGAAAAACTGTTTTTT
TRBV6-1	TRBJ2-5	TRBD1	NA	CASSPSGQGIPETQYF	TGTGCCAGCAGTCCTTCCGGACAGGGTATTCCGGAGACCCAGTACTTC
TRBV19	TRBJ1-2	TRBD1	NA	CASSRQGNNYGYTF	TGTGCCAGTTCCCGACAGGGAAATAACTATGGCTACACCTTC
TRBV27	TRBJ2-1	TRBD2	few	CASTRGLAGGSYNEQFF	TGTGCCAGCACCCGGGGACTAGCGGGGGGGTCCTACAATGAGCAGTTCTTC
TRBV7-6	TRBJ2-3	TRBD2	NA	CASSLAGLAITDKQYF	TGTGCCAGCAGCTTAGCGGGACTAGCCATTACAGATAAGCAGTATTTT
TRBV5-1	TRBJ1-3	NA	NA	CASRLNSGNTIYF	TGCGCCAGCAGACTGAACTCTGGAAACACCATATATTTT
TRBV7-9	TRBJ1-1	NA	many	CASSLVEAFF	TGTGCCAGCAGCTTAGTTGAAGCTTTCTTT
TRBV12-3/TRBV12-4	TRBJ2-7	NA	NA	CAWSSTASDKYF	TGTGCCTGGAGCTCGACAGCCTCCGATAAGTACTTC
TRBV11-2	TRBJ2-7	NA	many	CASSPDREGEKPDSYEQYF	TGTGCCAGCAGCCCCGATCGTGAGGGGGAAAAACCCGACTCCTACGAGCAGTACTTC
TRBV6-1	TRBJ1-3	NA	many	CASSDPGSGNTIYF	TGTGCCAGCAGTGACCCTGGCTCTGGAAACACCATATATTTT
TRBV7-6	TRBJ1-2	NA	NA	CASSPGQSSYGYTF	TGTGCCAGCAGCCCAGGACAAAGCAGCTATGGCTACACCTTC
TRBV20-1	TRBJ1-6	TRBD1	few	CSARDGGQINSPLHF	TGCAGTGCTAGAGATGGGGGACAGATTAATTCACCCCTCCACTTT
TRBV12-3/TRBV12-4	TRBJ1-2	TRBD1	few	CASSHRDRGFHYGYTF	TGTGCCAGCAGTCACCGGGACAGGGGATTTCACTATGGCTACACCTTC
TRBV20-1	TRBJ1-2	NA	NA	CSARQARRF	TGCAGTGCTAGACAGGCACGGAGGTTC
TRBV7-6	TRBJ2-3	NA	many	CASSLAASGSTDTQYF	TGTGCCAGCAGCTTAGCGGCATCAGGCAGCACAGATACGCAGTATTTT
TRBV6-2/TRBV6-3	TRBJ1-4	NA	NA	CARSDSDRDEKLFF	TGTGCCCGCAGTGACTCAGACCGGGATGAAAAACTGTTTTTT
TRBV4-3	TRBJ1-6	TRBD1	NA	CASSQEVSWTGEGSPLHF	TGCGCCAGCAGCCAAGAAGTGTCCTGGACAGGGGAAGGATCACCCCTCCACTTT
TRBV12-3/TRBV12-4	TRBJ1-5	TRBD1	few	CASRPGQVGQPQHF	TGTGCCAGCAGGCCTGGACAGGTGGGTCAGCCCCAGCATTTT
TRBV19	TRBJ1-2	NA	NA	CASSIEGRTRPSYTF	TGTGCCAGTAGTATAGAAGGACGGACTCGCCCAAGCTACACCTTC
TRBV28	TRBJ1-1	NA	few	CASSFWGENTEAFF	TGTGCCAGCAGTTTTTGGGGAGAAAACACTGAAGCTTTCTTT